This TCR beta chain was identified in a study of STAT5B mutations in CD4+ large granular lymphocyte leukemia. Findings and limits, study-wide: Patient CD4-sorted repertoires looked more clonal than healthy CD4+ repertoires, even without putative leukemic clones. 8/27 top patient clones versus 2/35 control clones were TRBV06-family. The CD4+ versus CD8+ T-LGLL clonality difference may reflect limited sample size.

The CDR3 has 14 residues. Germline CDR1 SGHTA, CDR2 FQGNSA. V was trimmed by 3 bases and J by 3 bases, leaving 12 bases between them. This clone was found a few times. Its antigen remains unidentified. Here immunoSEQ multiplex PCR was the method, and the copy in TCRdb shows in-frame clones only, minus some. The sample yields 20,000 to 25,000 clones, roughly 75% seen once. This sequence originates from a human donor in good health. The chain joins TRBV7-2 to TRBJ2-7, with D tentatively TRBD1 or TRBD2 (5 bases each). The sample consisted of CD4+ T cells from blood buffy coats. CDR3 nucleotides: TGTGCCAGCAGCTTGGGGGAGAGGGTCTACGAGCAGTACTTC. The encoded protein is CASSLGERVYEQYF.